This T cell receptor beta chain was retrieved from a study of control samples from healthy donors and cancer patients. The method was immunoSEQ multiplex PCR; TCRdb's version includes in-frame clones alone and lacks a portion of them. The repertoire consists of approximately 170,000 clones, with roughly nine tenths occurring once and the leading ten covering over 1.2%. The V and J ends lost 5 bases and 5 bases, in that order; junction bases with no gene match: 14. The CDR3 covers 19 residues. Germline lookup yields CDR1 SGHAT and CDR2 FQNNGV. This TCR came from a woman younger than 45 in good health. The source material was blood. This chain connects TRBV11-2 to TRBJ2-1; 14 nucleotides match TRBD2. CDR3 residues: CASSTGTSGRVSGHNEQFF. CDR3 nucleotide sequence: TGTGCCAGCAGCACGGGGACTAGCGGGAGAGTATCCGGCCACAATGAGCAGTTCTTC.